These 29 T cell receptor beta chains were all obtained from the same sample, sequenced in a study of blood T cells in healthy people across ages. PCR was performed a second time for roughly 7 to 12 cycles using a sample-barcoded 5' primer and a J-beta primer mix. TCRdb fed the 5' RACE reads into MiXCR, producing one record per CDR3 protein. This sample carries roughly 2 million distinct CDR3 sequences, 40% to 55% of them seen once, and the ten largest clones take 2% to 2.5%. The material sequenced was blood. All receptors derive from a woman aged 40 to 50 in good health.

This clonotype was observed many times. The rearrangement links TRBV4-1 to TRBJ2-5; 9 nucleotides agree with TRBD1. Germline V gives CDR1 MGHRA, CDR2 YSYEKL. The CDR3 totals 15 residues. Germline trimming cut 6 bases from V and 5 bases from J; bases unmatched to any gene: 10. CDR3 residues: CASRSATGGLETQYF. The CDR3 nucleotides read TGCGCCAGCAGGAGCGCGACAGGGGGATTGGAGACCCAGTACTTC.

Here the CDR3 reads CASSWGLAGGLIYNEQYF. In DNA form, the CDR3 reads TGTGCCAGCAGTTGGGGACTAGCGGGGGGGCTAATTTACAATGAGCAGTACTTC. The chain carries TRBV12-3 or TRBV12-4 and TRBJ2-7; 16 bases map to TRBD2. The CDR3 spans 18 residues. V gave up 4 bases and J gave up 7 bases; unmatched junction bases: 13.

This clonotype has a handful of counts. The V gene is TRBV20-1, the J gene TRBJ2-6, with no clear D. The CDR3 is made up of 15 amino acids. V was shortened by 2 bases and J by 1 base, with 9 bases between the two germline ends. In germline, CDR1 is DFQATT, CDR2 SNEGSKA (reference sequence). This CDR3 reads CSARLKGSGANVLTF. The CDR3 nucleotides read TGCAGTGCTAGACTAAAGGGATCTGGGGCCAACGTCCTGACTTTC.

The rearrangement uses TRBV3-1 and TRBJ2-7; 10 bases are a match to TRBD2. The CDR3 is 18 residues long. V lost 0 bases, J lost 3 bases, and 11 bases stayed unmatched. Per germline, CDR1 LGHDT and CDR2 YNNKEL (reference sequence). This CDR3 reads CASSQDRSSGGPFYEQYF. The CDR3 bases are TGTGCCAGCAGCCAAGATCGGAGTAGCGGGGGGCCATTCTACGAGCAGTACTTC.

This clonotype was seen more than once but under ten times. The rearrangement uses TRBV7-2 and TRBJ2-1; 10 bases agree with TRBD2. The V gene's germline CDR1 is SGHTA and CDR2 FQGNSA. Trimming took 0 bases from V and 6 from J; bases not matched to a gene: 11. CDR3 size: 18 residues. The CDR3 protein is CASSLAISGGKVGNEQFF. The CDR3 nucleotides read TGTGCCAGCAGCTTAGCAATTAGCGGGGGGAAGGTAGGCAATGAGCAGTTCTTC.

This chain uses TRBV28 with TRBJ2-3; D is perhaps TRBD1 (6 bases). This CDR3 is 15 amino acids long. V was cut by 7 bases and J by 2 bases, with 16 bases left in between. Germline V gene sequence: CDR1 MDHEN, CDR2 SYDVKM. Here the CDR3 reads CASKPPLGATDTQYF. The CDR3, as DNA: TGTGCCAGCAAACCCCCTTTGGGGGCCACAGATACGCAGTATTTT.

In regard to this clonotype: This may be a read error, as it is one base from a much larger clone. The chain employs TRBV11-2 and TRBJ2-6, with TRBD1 as a possible D gene (6 bases). Germline loops: CDR1 SGHAT, CDR2 FQNNGV. CDR3 length equals 17 residues. Trimming took off 4 bases at V and 0 bases at J, with 13 bases between the two ends. CDR3 residues: CASSSTDRFSGANVLTF. The CDR3 nucleotides are TGTGCCAGCAGCTCGACGGACAGATTCTCTGGGGCCAACGTCCTGACTTTC. Drawing the rest from reference TRBV11-2 and TRBJ2-6, the complete variable domain is EAGVAQSPRYKIIEKRQSVAFWCNPISGHATLYWYQQILGQGPKLLIQFQNNGVVDDSQLPKDRFSAERLKGVDSTLKIQPAKLEDSAVYLCASSSTDRFSGANVLTFGAGSRLTVL.

This clonotype turned up a few times. The chain employs TRBV27 and TRBJ1-4; TRBD1 aligns across 10 bases. Germline V CDR1 and CDR2: MNHEY, SMNVEV (reference sequence). J gave up 8 bases and V 5 bases, and 8 bases lay outside the gene matches. The CDR3 length is 15 residues. The CDR3 region is CASSIRQGAVEKLFF. In DNA, the CDR3 is TGTGCCAGCAGTATTCGACAGGGGGCAGTCGAAAAACTGTTTTTT. The variable domain in full, with the rest retrieved from reference TRBV27 and TRBJ1-4, is EAQVTQNPRYLITVTGKKLTVTCSQNMNHEYMSWYRQDPGLGLRQIYYSMNVEVTDKGDVPEGYKVSRKEKRNFPLILESPSPNQTSLYFCASSIRQGAVEKLFFGSGTQLSVL.

This clonotype has only a few counts. V usage is TRBV6-5 and J usage is TRBJ2-4; a possible D gene is TRBD1 (6 bases). The germline V and J ends were trimmed by 0 bases and 0 bases, with 15 bases remaining between them. Germline CDR1 MNHEY, CDR2 SVGAGI. This CDR3 is 18 amino acids long. The CDR3 bases are TGTGCCAGCAGTTACTCGCAGGGGATTAGCCTAGCCAAAAACATTCAGTACTTC. This codes for CASSYSQGISLAKNIQYF.

This chain joins TRBV29-1 and TRBJ1-1, with D hard to call. Looked up from germline, CDR1 is SQVTM and CDR2 is ANQGSEA. The V end was cut by 1 base, the J end by 5 bases, with 14 bases between. This CDR3 contains 14 residues. The CDR3 DNA sequence: TGCAGCGTTGAAGGTGCCGGGCCGGGGACTGAAGCTTTCTTT. Protein: CSVEGAGPGTEAFF.

The chain recombines TRBV9 with TRBJ1-4, with D possibly being TRBD1 (6 bases). Germline assignment: CDR1 SGDLS and CDR2 YYNGEE. Between the trimmed V and J ends, which lost 0 bases and 4 bases, there was a span of 13 bases. The CDR3 length is 16 residues. The DNA for the CDR3 is TGTGCCAGCAGCGTAGCGGGGGGCCGGTTTAATGAAAAACTGTTTTTT. This encodes CASSVAGGRFNEKLFF.

The chain combines TRBV12-3 or TRBV12-4 with TRBJ2-3, with D perhaps given as TRBD1 or TRBD2 (5 bases each). The ends were cut back, 8 bases at V and 0 bases at J, with 18 bases in the middle. The CDR3 is 16 amino acids. CDR3 protein: CASSFEGQVSTDTQYF. The CDR3 bases are TGTGCCAGCTCCTTCGAGGGGCAGGTTAGCACAGATACGCAGTATTTT.

This clonotype was observed a few times. The rearrangement links TRBV28 to TRBJ1-5; D is uncertain. Germline CDR1 is MDHEN and CDR2 is SYDVKM. V gave up 5 bases and J gave up 6 bases, with 11 bases separating them. This CDR3 is built from 13 residues. The chain's CDR3 is CASSITGTQPQHF. In DNA, the CDR3 is TGTGCCAGCAGTATAACGGGAACTCAGCCCCAGCATTTT.

The rearrangement links TRBV20-1 to TRBJ2-3; D ambiguous. Per germline, CDR1 DFQATT and CDR2 SNEGSKA (reference sequence). This CDR3 is built from 14 residues. V lost 6 bases and J lost 0, with 13 bases in between. The CDR3 loop is CSAPGLSSTDTQYF. In nucleotides, the CDR3 is TGCAGTGCCCCCGGTCTATCTAGCACAGATACGCAGTATTTT.

This clonotype has a handful of counts. The J gene is TRBJ1-2, the V gene TRBV27; no clear D gene. This CDR3 is built from 14 residues. V was pared by 5 bases and J by 7 bases, with 17 bases between. CDR1 MNHEY and CDR2 SMNVEV come from the germline V gene (reference sequence). The CDR3, as DNA: TGTGCCAGCAGTCCACACGGGAAGGGTTCTGGCTACACCTTC. It specifies CASSPHGKGSGYTF.

A remark on this clonotype: Relative to the germline gene, one junction end is altered; a read error may explain this. The chain recombines TRBV27 with TRBJ2-5, with TRBD1 matching over 9 bases. CDR3 length: 15 residues. The germline gives CDR1 MNHEY, CDR2 SMNVEV (reference sequence). CDR3 sequence (DNA): TGTGCCAGCAGTCTACAGGGGGCGGAGGGGGAGACCCAGTACTTT. Translating gives CASSLQGAEGETQYF.

A few counts support this clonotype. The J gene is TRBJ2-5, the V gene TRBV6-5; D is perhaps TRBD2 (6 bases). Germline lookup yields CDR1 MNHEY and CDR2 SVGAGI. V lost 2 bases and J 4 bases, leaving 11 bases between the germline ends. The CDR3 contains 14 residues. The CDR3 DNA reads TGTGCCAGCAGTTACCCGGGAGAAGGAGAGACCCAGTACTTC. This sequence encodes CASSYPGEGETQYF.

The genes are TRBV5-1 and TRBJ2-7; D may be TRBD2 (5 bases). Germline V gene lookup returns CDR1 SGHRS and CDR2 YFSETQ. With 0 bases removed from V and 5 bases from J, the gap between germline ends came to 18 bases. The CDR3 loop spans 16 amino acids. CDR3 loop: CASSLDIRGSSDEQYF. The DNA for the CDR3 is TGCGCCAGCAGCTTGGATATCCGGGGAAGCAGCGACGAGCAGTACTTC.

V usage is TRBV20-1 and J usage is TRBJ2-1; 10 positions agree with TRBD2. The J segment lost 6 bases and the V segment lost 3 bases, leaving 8 bases of the junction unmatched. The germline gives CDR1 DFQATT, CDR2 SNEGSKA (reference sequence). The CDR3 is 15 residues long. This chain's CDR3 is CSASVPSGGANEQFF. Written as DNA, the CDR3 is TGCAGTGCTAGCGTTCCGAGCGGGGGGGCCAATGAGCAGTTCTTC.

Only a few counts were recorded for this clonotype. The chain carries TRBV7-2 and TRBJ2-3; D gene ambiguous. Germline loops: CDR1 SGHTA, CDR2 FQGNSA. This CDR3 contains 15 residues. The V and J ends lost 6 bases and 1 base respectively, with 14 bases between them. CDR3 bases: TGTGCCAGCAGTTCCAGAGGCCCCCGCACAGATACGCAGTATTTT. Amino acid sequence: CASSSRGPRTDTQYF.

This clonotype was detected ten times or more. The chain is built from TRBV7-2 and TRBJ2-5; TRBD2 matches 8 bases. The CDR3 is 13 amino acids. With V trimmed by 4 bases and J by 4 bases, 2 bases remained unmatched. Per the germline V gene, CDR1 is SGHTA and CDR2 is FQGNSA. CDR3 region: CASSSGLVETQYF. The CDR3 region has the DNA TGTGCCAGCAGCTCGGGACTAGTAGAGACCCAGTACTTC.

Concerning this clonotype: Mismatch with germline at one junction end may stem from a read error. V and J are TRBV29-1 and TRBJ2-1; D possibly corresponds to TRBD2 (5 bases). CDR1 is SQVTM, CDR2 ANQGSEA, per germline. The CDR3 is 16 residues long. CDR3 in amino acids: CSVEGGETTSYNKQFF. As DNA, the CDR3 is TGCAGCGTTGAGGGTGGGGAGACCACATCCTACAATAAGCAGTTCTTC.

The chain has TRBV6-2 or TRBV6-3 and TRBJ2-4; D uncertain. The CDR3 covers 11 residues. CDR1 is MNHEY and CDR2 is SVGEGT in the germline V gene. Trimming cost V 8 bases and J 7 bases, with 9 bases left between them. CDR3 region: CASGDSNIQYF. CDR3 nucleotide sequence: TGTGCCAGCGGAGATAGTAACATTCAGTACTTC.

The J gene is TRBJ1-2, the V gene TRBV4-1; D perhaps matches TRBD1 (5 bases). The CDR3 consists of 14 residues. The germline gives CDR1 MGHRA, CDR2 YSYEKL. V was trimmed by 0 bases and J by 8 bases, leaving 13 bases between them. This CDR3 is CASSQDGGVRGYTF. CDR3 in DNA: TGCGCCAGCAGCCAAGACGGGGGGGTACGGGGCTACACCTTC.

This clonotype was seen a few times. CDR3: CASSLAGQGFYEQYF. CDR3 sequence (DNA): TGTGCCAGCAGCTTAGCGGGACAGGGGTTTTACGAGCAGTACTTC. The chain employs TRBV7-2 and TRBJ2-7; 10 positions agree with TRBD1. Germline lookup yields CDR1 SGHTA and CDR2 FQGNSA. V lost 0 bases and J lost 4; bases outside the gene matches: 3. This CDR3 region has 15 residues.

The chain uses TRBV6-5 and TRBJ2-4, with D unresolved. With 2 bases removed from V and 4 bases from J, the gap between germline ends came to 18 bases. The CDR3 spans 17 residues. Germline assignment: CDR1 MNHEY and CDR2 SVGAGI. CDR3 sequence (DNA): TGTGCCAGCAGTTACCAAACAGCCAGAGGAAGGAAAAACATTCAGTACTTC. Amino acid sequence: CASSYQTARGRKNIQYF.

This clonotype has more than one count but fewer than ten. The CDR3: CASSVRTGVGTGANVLTF. CDR3 nucleotide sequence: TGTGCCAGCAGCGTGAGGACAGGGGTAGGGACTGGGGCCAACGTCCTGACTTTC. This chain connects TRBV11-1 to TRBJ2-6, with TRBD1 identical over 9 bases. V dropped 5 bases and J dropped 2; count of bases not matched to a gene: 10. Germline V lookup: CDR1 SGHAT, CDR2 FQDESV (reference sequence). The CDR3 is 18 residues long.

Concerning this clonotype: A read error may produce the germline difference seen at one junction end. The chain combines TRBV27 with TRBJ2-4, with D maybe TRBD2 (5 bases). This CDR3 has 13 residues. Germline V gives CDR1 MNHEY, CDR2 SMNVEV (reference sequence). CDR3 in amino acids: CASREVGKNSQYF. Written as DNA, the CDR3 is TGTGCCAGCAGGGAGGTGGGCAAAAACAGTCAGTACTTC.

This clonotype was counted only a few times. This chain links TRBV6-2 or TRBV6-3 with TRBJ2-1; 13 bases map to TRBD2. Unmatched junction bases numbered 9, after V lost 11 bases and J lost 5 bases. Germline V gene sequence: CDR1 MNHEY, CDR2 SVGEGT. CDR3 size: 15 residues. CDR3 region: CAGRTSGGLNNEQFF. The CDR3 DNA reads as TGTGCCGGCCGGACTAGCGGGGGCCTGAACAATGAGCAGTTCTTC.